Given below is one T cell receptor (beta chain) in context. These data belong to a study of cytomegalovirus exposure and HLA in healthy donors. V lost 4 bases to trimming and J lost 0 bases, with 15 bases between them. The CDR3 spans 16 residues. Germline V gives CDR1 MNHEY, CDR2 SVGAGI. The PCR had 60 Vbeta and 13 Jbeta primers. Profiling relied on immunoSEQ multiplex PCR, and the TCRdb table lists in-frame clones only, not all of them. The specimen's table records around 100,000 clones. Sequences were obtained from PBMCs. This clonotype was sampled from a man aged 25-45 years in good health and CMV-seronegative. V and J are TRBV6-5 and TRBJ1-2; D is possibly TRBD1 (5 bases). CDR3 nucleotides: TGTGCCAGCAGTTTTTCCGGGACTCAAGCTAACTATGGCTACACCTTC. Amino acids: CASSFSGTQANYGYTF.